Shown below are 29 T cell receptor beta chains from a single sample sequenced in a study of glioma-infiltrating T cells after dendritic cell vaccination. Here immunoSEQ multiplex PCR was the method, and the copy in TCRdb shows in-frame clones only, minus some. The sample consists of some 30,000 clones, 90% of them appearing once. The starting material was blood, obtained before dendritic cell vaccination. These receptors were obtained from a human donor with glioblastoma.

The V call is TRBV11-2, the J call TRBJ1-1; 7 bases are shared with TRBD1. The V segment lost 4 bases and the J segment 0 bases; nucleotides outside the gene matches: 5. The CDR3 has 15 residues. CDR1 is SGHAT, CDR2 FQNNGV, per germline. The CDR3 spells CASSSPTGVNTEAFF. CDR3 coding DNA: TGTGCCAGCAGCTCCCCAACAGGGGTGAACACTGAAGCTTTCTTT. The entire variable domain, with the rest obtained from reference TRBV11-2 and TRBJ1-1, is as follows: EAGVAQSPRYKIIEKRQSVAFWCNPISGHATLYWYQQILGQGPKLLIQFQNNGVVDDSQLPKDRFSAERLKGVDSTLKIQPAKLEDSAVYLCASSSPTGVNTEAFFGQGTRLTVV.

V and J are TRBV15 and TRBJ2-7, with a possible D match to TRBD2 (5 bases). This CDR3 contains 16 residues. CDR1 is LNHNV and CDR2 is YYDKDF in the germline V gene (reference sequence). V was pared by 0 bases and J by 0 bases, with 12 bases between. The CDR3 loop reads CATSRDGTGSSYEQYF. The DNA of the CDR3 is TGTGCCACCAGCAGAGATGGAACGGGGAGCTCCTACGAGCAGTACTTC.

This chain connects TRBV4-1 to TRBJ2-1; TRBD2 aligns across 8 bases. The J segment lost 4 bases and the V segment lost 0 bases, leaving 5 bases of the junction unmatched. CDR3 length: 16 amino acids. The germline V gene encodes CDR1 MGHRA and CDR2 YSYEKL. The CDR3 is CASSQEGSGVYNEQFF. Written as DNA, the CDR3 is TGCGCCAGCAGCCAAGAAGGTAGCGGGGTGTACAATGAGCAGTTCTTC.

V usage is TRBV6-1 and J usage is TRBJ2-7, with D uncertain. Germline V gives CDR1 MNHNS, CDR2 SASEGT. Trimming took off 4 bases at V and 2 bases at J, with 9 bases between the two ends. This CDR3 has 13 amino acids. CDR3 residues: CASSVGVAYEQYF. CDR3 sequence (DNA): TGTGCCAGCAGTGTTGGAGTAGCCTACGAGCAGTACTTC.

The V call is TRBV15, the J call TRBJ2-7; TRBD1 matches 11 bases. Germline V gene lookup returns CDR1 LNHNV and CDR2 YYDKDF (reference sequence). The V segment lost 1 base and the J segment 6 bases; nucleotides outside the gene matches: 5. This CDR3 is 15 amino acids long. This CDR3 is CATSRGTGGFAEQYF. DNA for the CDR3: TGTGCCACCAGCAGAGGGACAGGGGGCTTTGCCGAGCAGTACTTC.

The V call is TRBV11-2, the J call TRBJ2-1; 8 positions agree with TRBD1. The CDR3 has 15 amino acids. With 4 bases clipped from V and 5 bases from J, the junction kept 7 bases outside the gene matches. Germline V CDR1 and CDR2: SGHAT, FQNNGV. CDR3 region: CASSYAGQENNEQFF. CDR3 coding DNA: TGTGCCAGCAGCTATGCGGGACAGGAGAACAATGAGCAGTTCTTC.

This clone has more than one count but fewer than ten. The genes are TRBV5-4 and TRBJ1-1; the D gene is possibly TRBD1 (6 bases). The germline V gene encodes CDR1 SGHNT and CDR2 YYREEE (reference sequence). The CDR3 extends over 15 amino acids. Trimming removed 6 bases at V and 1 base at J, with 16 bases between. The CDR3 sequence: CASTTNGGRNTEAFF. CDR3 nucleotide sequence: TGTGCCAGCACCACAAACGGGGGGCGGAACACTGAAGCTTTCTTT.

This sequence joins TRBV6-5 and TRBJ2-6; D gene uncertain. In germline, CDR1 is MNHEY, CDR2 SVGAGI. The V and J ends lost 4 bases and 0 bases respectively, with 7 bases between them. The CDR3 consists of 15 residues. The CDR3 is CASSFDSSGANVLTF. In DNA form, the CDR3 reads TGTGCCAGCAGTTTTGATAGCTCTGGGGCCAACGTCCTGACTTTC.

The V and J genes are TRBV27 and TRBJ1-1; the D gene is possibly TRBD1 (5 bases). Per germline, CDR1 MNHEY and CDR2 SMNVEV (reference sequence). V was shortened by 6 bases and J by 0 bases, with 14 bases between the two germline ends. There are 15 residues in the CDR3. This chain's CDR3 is CASRPETAMNTEAFF. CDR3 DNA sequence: TGTGCCAGCAGACCGGAGACAGCCATGAACACTGAAGCTTTCTTT.

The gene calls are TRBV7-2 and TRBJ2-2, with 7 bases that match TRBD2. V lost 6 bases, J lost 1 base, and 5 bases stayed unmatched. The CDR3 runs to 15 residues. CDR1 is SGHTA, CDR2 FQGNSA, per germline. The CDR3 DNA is TGTGCCAGCAGGGCCCCGGGGGGGAACACCGGGGAGCTGTTTTTT. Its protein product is CASRAPGGNTGELFF. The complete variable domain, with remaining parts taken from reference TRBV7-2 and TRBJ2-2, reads GAGVSQSPSNKVTEKGKDVELRCDPISGHTALYWYRQSLGQGLEFLIYFQGNSAPDKSGLPSDRFSAERTGGSVSTLTIQRTQQEDSAVYLCASRAPGGNTGELFFGEGSRLTVL.

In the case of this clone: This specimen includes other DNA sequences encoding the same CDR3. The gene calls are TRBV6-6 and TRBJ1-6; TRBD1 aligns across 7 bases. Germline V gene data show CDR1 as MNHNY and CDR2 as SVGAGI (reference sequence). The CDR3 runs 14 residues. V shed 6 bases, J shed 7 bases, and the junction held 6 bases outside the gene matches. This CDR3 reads CASRIQGLNSPLHF. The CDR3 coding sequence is TGTGCCAGCAGAATACAGGGGTTAAATTCACCCCTCCACTTT.

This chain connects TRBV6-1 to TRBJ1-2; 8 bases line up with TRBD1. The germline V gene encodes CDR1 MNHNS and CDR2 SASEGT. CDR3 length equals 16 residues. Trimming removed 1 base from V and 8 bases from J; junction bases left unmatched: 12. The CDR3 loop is CASSEVTGALHWGYTF. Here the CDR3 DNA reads TGTGCCAGCAGTGAAGTGACAGGGGCTCTACATTGGGGCTACACCTTC.

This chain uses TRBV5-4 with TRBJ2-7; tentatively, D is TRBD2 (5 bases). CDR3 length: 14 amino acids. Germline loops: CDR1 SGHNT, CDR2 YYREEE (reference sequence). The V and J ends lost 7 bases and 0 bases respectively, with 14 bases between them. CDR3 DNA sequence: TGTGCCAGCTCCCGAGAGGGAAGCTCCTACGAGCAGTACTTC. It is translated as CASSREGSSYEQYF. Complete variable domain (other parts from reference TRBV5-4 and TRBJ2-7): ETGVTQSPTHLIKTRGQQVTLRCSSQSGHNTVSWYQQALGQGPQFIFQYYREEENGRGNFPPRFSGLQFPNYSSELNVNALELDDSALYLCASSREGSSYEQYFGPGTRLTVT.

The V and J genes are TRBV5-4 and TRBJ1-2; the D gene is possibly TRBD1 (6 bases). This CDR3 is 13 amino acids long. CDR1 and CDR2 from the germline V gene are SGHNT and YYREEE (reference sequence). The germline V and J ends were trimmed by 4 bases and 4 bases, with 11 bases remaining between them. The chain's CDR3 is CASSNRVGYGYTF. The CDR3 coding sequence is TGTGCCAGCAGCAACAGGGTGGGCTATGGCTACACCTTC.

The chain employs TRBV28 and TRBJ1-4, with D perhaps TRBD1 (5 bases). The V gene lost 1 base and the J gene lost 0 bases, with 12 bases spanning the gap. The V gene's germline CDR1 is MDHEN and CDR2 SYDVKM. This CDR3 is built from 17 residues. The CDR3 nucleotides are TGTGCCAGCAGTTTATTCGACACAGGAGCAACTAATGAAAAACTGTTTTTT. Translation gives CASSLFDTGATNEKLFF. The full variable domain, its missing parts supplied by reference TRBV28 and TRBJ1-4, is DVKVTQSSRYLVKRTGEKVFLECVQDMDHENMFWYRQDPGLGLRLIYFSYDVKMKEKGDIPEGYSVSREKKERFSLILESASTNQTSMYLCASSLFDTGATNEKLFFGSGTQLSVL.

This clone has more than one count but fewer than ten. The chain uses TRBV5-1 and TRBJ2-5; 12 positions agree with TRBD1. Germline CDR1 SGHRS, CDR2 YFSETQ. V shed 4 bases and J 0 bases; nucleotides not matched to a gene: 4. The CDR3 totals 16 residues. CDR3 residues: CASSGGTGGYQETQYF. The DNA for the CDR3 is TGCGCCAGCAGCGGGGGGACAGGGGGCTACCAAGAGACCCAGTACTTC.

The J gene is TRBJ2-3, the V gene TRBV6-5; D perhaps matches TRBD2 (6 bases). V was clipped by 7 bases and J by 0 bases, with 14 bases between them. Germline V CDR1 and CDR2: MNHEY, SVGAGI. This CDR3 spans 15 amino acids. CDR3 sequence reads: CASNSAGTSTDTQYF. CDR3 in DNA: TGTGCCAGCAATAGCGCGGGGACTAGCACAGATACGCAGTATTTT.

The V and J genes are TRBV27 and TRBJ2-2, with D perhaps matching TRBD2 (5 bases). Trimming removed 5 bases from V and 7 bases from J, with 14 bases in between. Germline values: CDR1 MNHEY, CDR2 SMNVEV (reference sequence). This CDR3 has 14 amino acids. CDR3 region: CASSALTGIGELFF. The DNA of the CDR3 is TGTGCCAGCAGTGCATTGACGGGGATCGGGGAGCTGTTTTTT.

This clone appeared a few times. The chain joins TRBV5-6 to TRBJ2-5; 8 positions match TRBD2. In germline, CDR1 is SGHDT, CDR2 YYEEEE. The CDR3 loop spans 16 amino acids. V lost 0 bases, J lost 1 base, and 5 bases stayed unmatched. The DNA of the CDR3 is TGTGCCAGCAGCTTGGGGACTAGCTTGGGCCAAGAGACCCAGTACTTC. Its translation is CASSLGTSLGQETQYF.

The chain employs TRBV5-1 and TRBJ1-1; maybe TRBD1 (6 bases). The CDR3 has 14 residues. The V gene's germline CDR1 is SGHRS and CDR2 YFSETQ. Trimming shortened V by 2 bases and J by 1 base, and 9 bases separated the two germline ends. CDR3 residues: CASSFGTPNTEAFF. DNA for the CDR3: TGCGCCAGCAGCTTCGGGACACCGAACACTGAAGCTTTCTTT.

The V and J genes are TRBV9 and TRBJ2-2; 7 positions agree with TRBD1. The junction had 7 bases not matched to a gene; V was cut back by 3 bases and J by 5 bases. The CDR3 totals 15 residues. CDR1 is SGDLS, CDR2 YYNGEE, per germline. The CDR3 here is CASSARTGGTGELFF. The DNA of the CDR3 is TGTGCCAGCAGCGCTCGGACAGGAGGAACCGGGGAGCTGTTTTTT. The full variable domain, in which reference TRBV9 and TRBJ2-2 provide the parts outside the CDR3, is DSGVTQTPKHLITATGQRVTLRCSPRSGDLSVYWYQQSLDQGLQFLIQYYNGEERAKGNILERFSAQQFPDLHSELNLSSLELGDSALYFCASSARTGGTGELFFGEGSRLTVL.

The CDR3 DNA follows: TGTGCCAGCAGCAGCGGGAGGAGCCCTACACCCCTCCACTTT. The encoded protein is CASSSGRSPTPLHF. J is TRBJ1-6 and V is TRBV7-2; D gene ambiguous. The CDR3 length is 14 residues. The V end was cut by 5 bases, the J end by 11 bases, with 16 bases between. Per germline, CDR1 SGHTA and CDR2 FQGNSA.

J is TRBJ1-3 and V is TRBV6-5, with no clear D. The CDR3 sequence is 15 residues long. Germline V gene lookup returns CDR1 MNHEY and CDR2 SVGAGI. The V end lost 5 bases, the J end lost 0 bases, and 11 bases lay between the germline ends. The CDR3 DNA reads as TGTGCCAGCAGTAAGAACCCGAGCTCTGGAAACACCATATATTTT. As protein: CASSKNPSSGNTIYF.

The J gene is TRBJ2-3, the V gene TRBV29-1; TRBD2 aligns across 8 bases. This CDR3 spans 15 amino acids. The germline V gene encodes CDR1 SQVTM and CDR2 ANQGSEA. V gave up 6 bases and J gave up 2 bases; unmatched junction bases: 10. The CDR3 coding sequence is TGCAGCGTACTTAGCGGGGCAGATCACACAGATACGCAGTATTTT. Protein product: CSVLSGADHTDTQYF.

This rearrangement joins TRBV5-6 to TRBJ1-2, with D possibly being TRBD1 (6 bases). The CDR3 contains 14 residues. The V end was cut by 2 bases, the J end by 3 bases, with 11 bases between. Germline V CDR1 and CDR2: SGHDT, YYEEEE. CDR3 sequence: CASSFLTGYYGYTF. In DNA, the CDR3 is TGTGCCAGCAGCTTCTTAACAGGGTACTATGGCTACACCTTC.

As DNA, the CDR3 is TGTGCCAGCAGTGCCTTTCAGGGGGCTGGAGAAAAACTGTTTTTT. Protein sequence: CASSAFQGAGEKLFF. The J gene is TRBJ1-4, the V gene TRBV6-1, with TRBD1 matching 8 bases. V lost 4 bases and J lost 8; bases outside the gene matches: 9. The CDR3 spans 15 residues. Germline loops: CDR1 MNHNS, CDR2 SASEGT.

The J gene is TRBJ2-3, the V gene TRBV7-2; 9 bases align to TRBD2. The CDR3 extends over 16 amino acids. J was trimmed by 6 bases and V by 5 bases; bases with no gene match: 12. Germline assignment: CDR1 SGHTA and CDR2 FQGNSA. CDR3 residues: CASSQASGGLTDTQYF. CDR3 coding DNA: TGTGCCAGCAGCCAGGCCAGCGGGGGGCTAACTGATACGCAGTATTTT.

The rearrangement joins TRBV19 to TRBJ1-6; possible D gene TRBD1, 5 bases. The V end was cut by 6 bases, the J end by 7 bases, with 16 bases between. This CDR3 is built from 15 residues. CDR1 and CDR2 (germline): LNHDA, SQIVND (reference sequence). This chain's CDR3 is CASSPRGGRNSPLHF. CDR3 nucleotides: TGTGCCAGTAGCCCACGGGGCGGGAGGAATTCACCCCTCCACTTT.

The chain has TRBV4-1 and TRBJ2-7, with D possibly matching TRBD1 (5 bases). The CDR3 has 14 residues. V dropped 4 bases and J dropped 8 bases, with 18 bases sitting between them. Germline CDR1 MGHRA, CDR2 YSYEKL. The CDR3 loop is CASSRMTVSTQQYF. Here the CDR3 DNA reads TGCGCCAGCAGCCGTATGACAGTGAGTACGCAGCAGTACTTC.